The rows below give T cell receptor beta chains drawn from one sample of a study of CD8 T cells in Susac syndrome. In TCRdb, the immunoSEQ multiplex PCR reads were re-called with MiXCR into one record per CDR3 protein. The top ten clones hold 0.15% to 0.2% of a sample with roughly 200,000 distinct CDR3 sequences, 90% to 95% of them seen once. Sequenced input: CD8+ T cells from PBMCs. The receptors here all came from a human donor with multiple sclerosis. CDR3s include the opening cysteine and the closing phenylalanine or tryptophan. A D gene is named only where the DNA matches it firmly. Part of the rows lack a size; the others show once, few, many or a class for expanded clones.

V,J,size,D,CDR3,DNA
TRBV9,TRBJ1-5,.,TRBD1,CASSVGQGNQPQHF,TGTGCCAGCAGCGTAGGACAGGGGAATCAGCCCCAGCATTTT
TRBV12-5,TRBJ2-7,.,.,CASGLDAYEQYF,TGTGCTAGTGGTTTGGACGCCTACGAGCAGTACTTC
TRBV3-1,TRBJ2-5,.,.,CASSQDWSGTQETQYF,TGTGCCAGCAGCCAAGATTGGAGCGGGACACAAGAGACCCAGTACTTC
TRBV11-2,TRBJ2-7,.,.,CASSLGETGTRAYEQYF,TGTGCCAGCAGCTTAGGCGAGACCGGGACCCGGGCTTACGAGCAGTACTTC
TRBV27,TRBJ1-2,.,.,CATGGAFNYGYTF,TGTGCCACCGGGGGGGCTTTTAACTATGGCTACACCTTC
TRBV27,TRBJ2-7,.,.,CASSFNGHSYEQYF,TGTGCCAGCAGTTTCAACGGACACTCCTACGAGCAGTACTTC
TRBV4-1,TRBJ2-3,.,TRBD2,CASSPSISGSWAQYF,TGCGCCAGCAGCCCGTCGATTAGCGGGAGCTGGGCGCAGTATTTT
TRBV9,TRBJ2-7,.,TRBD2,CASSATGTSGRKQYF,TGTGCCAGCAGCGCCACCGGGACTAGCGGGAGAAAGCAGTACTTC
TRBV9,TRBJ2-5,.,.,CASSPLTGLGETQYF,TGTGCCAGCAGTCCACTAACAGGGTTAGGAGAGACCCAGTACTTC
TRBV7-9,TRBJ2-7,.,.,CASSSPVHEQYF,TGTGCCAGCAGCTCCCCTGTGCATGAGCAGTACTTC
TRBV20-1,TRBJ2-7,.,TRBD2,CSAINATSGRGKYEQYF,TGCAGTGCTATCAACGCGACTAGCGGGAGAGGGAAGTACGAGCAGTACTTC
TRBV7-6,TRBJ2-7,few,.,CASSSASYEQYF,TGTGCCAGCAGCTCCGCCTCCTACGAGCAGTACTTC
TRBV6-6,TRBJ2-5,.,.,CASSYSTGTGETQYF,TGTGCCAGCAGTTATAGTACAGGCACCGGGGAGACCCAGTACTTC
TRBV3-1,TRBJ2-7,.,.,CASSQGPDYEQYF,TGTGCCAGCAGCCAAGGGCCAGACTACGAGCAGTACTTC
TRBV23-1,TRBJ2-7,.,TRBD1,CASTIPRDSSYEQYF,TGCGCCAGCACAATACCCCGGGACAGTTCGTACGAGCAGTACTTC
TRBV19,TRBJ1-5,.,.,CASSSSDPVWAIQPQHF,TGTGCCAGTAGTTCCTCCGACCCCGTCTGGGCGATTCAGCCCCAGCATTTT
TRBV5-1,TRBJ1-1,once,.,CASSLVTGFDHTEAFF,TGCGCCAGCAGCTTGGTCACAGGTTTCGACCACACTGAAGCTTTCTTT
TRBV2,TRBJ2-2,.,.,CASMSGNTGELFF,TGTGCCAGCATGAGCGGGAACACCGGGGAGCTGTTTTTT
TRBV13,TRBJ1-2,.,.,CASSPGGQVSYGYTF,TGTGCCAGCAGCCCGGGGGGGCAGGTTAGCTATGGCTACACCTTC
TRBV5-1,TRBJ2-5,.,TRBD1,CASSHLGTGSETQYF,TGCGCCAGCAGCCACCTCGGGACAGGGAGTGAGACCCAGTACTTC
TRBV11-2,TRBJ2-7,.,TRBD2,CASSPGLAGAYEQYF,TGTGCCAGCAGCCCCGGACTAGCGGGAGCCTACGAGCAGTACTTC
TRBV20-1,TRBJ2-1,.,TRBD1,CSPFRDRGEENEQFF,TGCAGCCCATTCCGGGACAGGGGAGAGGAAAATGAGCAGTTCTTC
TRBV12-3/TRBV12-4,TRBJ1-5,.,.,CASSFVPPASFNQPQHF,TGTGCCAGCAGTTTTGTCCCCCCGGCCTCTTTCAATCAGCCCCAGCATTTT
TRBV3-1,TRBJ2-3,.,TRBD2,CASSQSGGGYPDTQYF,TGTGCCAGCAGCCAGAGCGGGGGAGGCTACCCAGATACGCAGTATTTT
TRBV15,TRBJ2-7,.,TRBD1,CATSREQGYEQYF,TGTGCCACCAGCAGGGAACAGGGGTACGAGCAGTACTTC
TRBV28,TRBJ2-3,once,.,CASSPLVNTDTQYF,TGTGCCAGCAGCCCGCTTGTCAACACAGATACGCAGTATTTT
TRBV9,TRBJ2-1,.,.,CASSVVDSVHEQFF,TGTGCCAGCAGCGTAGTAGACAGCGTGCATGAGCAGTTCTTC
TRBV29-1,TRBJ2-3,.,.,CSVDHATQYF,TGCAGCGTTGATCACGCTACGCAGTATTTT
TRBV5-6,TRBJ1-1,.,.,CASSLDKAEAFF,TGTGCCAGCAGCTTGGATAAGGCTGAAGCTTTCTTT
TRBV6-6,TRBJ2-1,.,TRBD2,CASSYSPSGTNNEQFF,TGTGCCAGCAGTTACTCGCCTAGCGGGACGAACAATGAGCAGTTCTTC
TRBV2,TRBJ2-1,.,TRBD2,CASSDQRGLNEQFF,TGTGCCAGCAGTGACCAGCGGGGGCTCAATGAGCAGTTCTTC
TRBV18,TRBJ1-5,.,TRBD1,CASSQGQGASQPQHF,TGTGCCAGCTCACAGGGACAGGGGGCAAGTCAGCCCCAGCATTTT
TRBV5-4,TRBJ2-3,.,.,CASSDLYASDTQYF,TGTGCCAGCAGCGACTTATACGCTTCGGATACGCAGTATTTT
TRBV5-1,TRBJ1-1,once,.,CASSPLWALNTEAFF,TGCGCCAGCAGCCCCCTTTGGGCCCTGAACACTGAAGCTTTCTTT